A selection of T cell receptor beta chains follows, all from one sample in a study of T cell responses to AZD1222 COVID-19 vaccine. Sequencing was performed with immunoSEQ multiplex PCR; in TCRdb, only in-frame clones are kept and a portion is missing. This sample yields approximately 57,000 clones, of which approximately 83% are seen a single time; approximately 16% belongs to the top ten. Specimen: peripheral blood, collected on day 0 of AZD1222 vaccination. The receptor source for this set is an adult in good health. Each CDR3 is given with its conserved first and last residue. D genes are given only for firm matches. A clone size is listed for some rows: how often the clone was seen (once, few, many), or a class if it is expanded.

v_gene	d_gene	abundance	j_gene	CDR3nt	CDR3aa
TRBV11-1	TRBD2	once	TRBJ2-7	TGTGCCAGCAGGACTAGCGGGAGTTCCTACGAGCAGTACTTC	CASRTSGSSYEQYF
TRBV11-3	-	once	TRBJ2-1	TGTGCCAGCAGCTTAGACTCCGAGGGGGACCGAGCACAGTTCTTC	CASSLDSEGDRAQFF
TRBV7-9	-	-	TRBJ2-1	TGTGCCAGCAGCTTAGACACAGGGCGAGAGCAGTTCTTC	CASSLDTGREQFF
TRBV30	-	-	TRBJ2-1	TGTGCCTGGAGCGCCAATGAGCAGTTCTTC	CAWSANEQFF
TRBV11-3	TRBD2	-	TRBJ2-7	TGTGCCAGCAGCTTTCGGCGGACTAGCGGAACGTACGAGCAGTACTTC	CASSFRRTSGTYEQYF
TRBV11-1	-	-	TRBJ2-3	TGTGCCAGCACCCGACCGACGGGGAATACGCAGTATTTT	CASTRPTGNTQYF
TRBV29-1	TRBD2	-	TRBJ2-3	TGCAGCGTCCAAGCGGGAGGGCCAGCAGATACGCAGTATTTT	CSVQAGGPADTQYF
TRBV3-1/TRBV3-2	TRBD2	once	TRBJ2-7	TGTGCCAGCAGCCAAGGGGTGGCTAGCGGAGTCTACGAGCAGTACTTC	CASSQGVASGVYEQYF
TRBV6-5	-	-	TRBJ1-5	TGTGCCAGCTCCACGGAGGGGGGGGCTCAGCCCCAGCATTTT	CASSTEGGAQPQHF
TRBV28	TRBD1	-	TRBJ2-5	TGTGCCAGCAGTCCGGACAGGGCTGTCGGGACCCAGTACTTC	CASSPDRAVGTQYF
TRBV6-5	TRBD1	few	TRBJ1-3	TGTGCCAGCAAGGGGACAGGGGTATCGGACACCATATATTTT	CASKGTGVSDTIYF
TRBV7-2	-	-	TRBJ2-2	TGTGCCAGCAGGGCGGAGGGTAACACCGGGGAGCTGTTTTTT	CASRAEGNTGELFF
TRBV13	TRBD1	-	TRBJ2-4	TGTGCCACTACTTCTCCGGGACAGGGGGGACGACTAGCCAAAAACATTCAGTACTTC	CATTSPGQGGRLAKNIQYF
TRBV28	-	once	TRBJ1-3	TGTGCCAGCTTATCGGGGGATCCGGGAAACACCATATATTTT	CASLSGDPGNTIYF
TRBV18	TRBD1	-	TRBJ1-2	TGTGCCAGCTCACCGGACCGGGACAGACCATATGGCTACACCTTC	CASSPDRDRPYGYTF
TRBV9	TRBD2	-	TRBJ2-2	TGTGCCAGCAGCGTAGGGCTAGCGGGAGCTAGCACCGGGGAGCTGTTTTTT	CASSVGLAGASTGELFF
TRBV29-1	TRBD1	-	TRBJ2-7	TGCAGCGTCGGGACAGGAAAATACGAGCAGTACTTC	CSVGTGKYEQYF
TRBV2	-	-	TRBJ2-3	TGTGCCAGCAGTGTGATCGACGGCGGGGGCCTTAGCACAGATACGCAGTATTTT	CASSVIDGGGLSTDTQYF
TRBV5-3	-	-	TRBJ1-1	TGTGCCAGAAGCTTGTTCCGGGAGAACACTGAAGCTTTCTTT	CARSLFRENTEAFF
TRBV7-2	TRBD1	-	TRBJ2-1	TGTGCCAGCAGCCCGAGGCCGGGACAGGGGGCGAATGAGCAGTTCTTC	CASSPRPGQGANEQFF
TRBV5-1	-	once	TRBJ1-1	TGCGCCAGCAGCTTGGGAGGGTTCGACACTGAAGCTTTCTTT	CASSLGGFDTEAFF
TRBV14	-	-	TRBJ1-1	TGTGCCAGCAGCCAAGTTTACACTACCCTGGGCACTGAAGCTTTCTTT	CASSQVYTTLGTEAFF
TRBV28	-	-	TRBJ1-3	TGTGCCAGCAGTTTAGGTTTTAGTGCAAACACCATATATTTT	CASSLGFSANTIYF
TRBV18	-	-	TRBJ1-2	TGTGCCAGCTCACCACCAGGGTCTGACTATGGCTACACCTTC	CASSPPGSDYGYTF
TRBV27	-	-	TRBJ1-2	TGTGCCAGCAGACAAACGACAGACTACTATGGCTACACCTTC	CASRQTTDYYGYTF
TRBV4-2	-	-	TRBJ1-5	TGTGCCAGCAGCCAAGAGGGGACGTTAGGTCAGCCCCAGCATTTT	CASSQEGTLGQPQHF
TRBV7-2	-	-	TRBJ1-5	TGTGCCAGCAGCCCCCCCCGCGGCGGTCAGCCCCAGCATTTT	CASSPPRGGQPQHF
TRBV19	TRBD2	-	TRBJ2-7	TGTGCCAGTAGCCCCACTAGCGGGGTCTCCTACGAGCAGTACTTC	CASSPTSGVSYEQYF
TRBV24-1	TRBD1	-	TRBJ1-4	TGTGCCACCCAAAGGACAGGGGACGAAAAACTGTTTTTT	CATQRTGDEKLFF
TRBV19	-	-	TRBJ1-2	TGTGCCAGTAGTACAGGGGACTATGGCTACACCTTC	CASSTGDYGYTF
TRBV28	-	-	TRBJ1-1	TGTGCCAGCAGTTTGGGGCTTTTCCTCACTGAAGCTTTCTTT	CASSLGLFLTEAFF
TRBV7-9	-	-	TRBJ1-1	TGTGCCAGCAGCTTAATCCAGGTTTCTTCCACTGAAGCTTTCTTT	CASSLIQVSSTEAFF
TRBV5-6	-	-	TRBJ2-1	TGTGCCAGCAGCAGGGACTTTAACTCCTACAATGAGCAGTTCTTC	CASSRDFNSYNEQFF
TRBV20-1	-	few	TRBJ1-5	TGCAGTGCTAGTTCACTCGGGGCGTCCTTTTTCCAGCCCCAGCATTTT	CSASSLGASFFQPQHF
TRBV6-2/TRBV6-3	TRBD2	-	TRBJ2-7	TGTGCCAGCAGTAACGGGGGACTAGCGGGTTACGAGCAGTACTTC	CASSNGGLAGYEQYF
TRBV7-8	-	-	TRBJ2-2	TGTGCCAGCAGCGAGGTGGGGCACGGGGAGCTGTTTTTT	CASSEVGHGELFF
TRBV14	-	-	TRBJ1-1	TGTGCCACCGGGAGGGCTGGGGGGAACACTGAAGCTTTCTTT	CATGRAGGNTEAFF
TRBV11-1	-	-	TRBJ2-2	TGTGCCAGCAGGAAGGAGTCCGGGGAGCTGTTTTTT	CASRKESGELFF
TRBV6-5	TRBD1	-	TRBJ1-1	TGTGCCAGCAAAGACAGGGGGATAAACACTGAAGCTTTCTTT	CASKDRGINTEAFF
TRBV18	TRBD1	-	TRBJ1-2	TGTGCCAGCTCACCTGACAGGGCCTATGGCTACACCTTC	CASSPDRAYGYTF
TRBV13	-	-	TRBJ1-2	TGTGCCAGCAGCCCCGCGGGCGCCTATGGCTACACCTTC	CASSPAGAYGYTF
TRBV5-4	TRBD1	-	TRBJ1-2	TGTGCCAGCAGCCCGAAGAGGGACAGGGAGATATTAGGTGGCTACACCTTC	CASSPKRDREILGGYTF
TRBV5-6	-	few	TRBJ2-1	TGTGCCAGCAGCTTGGGACAGGTGATCTCCTACAATGAGCAGTTCTTC	CASSLGQVISYNEQFF